One sample yielded the 27 T cell receptor beta chains listed below, sequenced in a study of a mutant IDH1 vaccine in newly diagnosed glioma (dated by TCRdb to the early 2020s). The library relied on the immunoSEQ multiplex PCR assay. In its TCRdb copy, this immuneACCESS table keeps in-frame sequences only and misses some clones. Where compared with another copy, unresolved V genes explain less than half of these, and the others have no known cause. The sample table records 25,000 to 40,000 clones; approximately 77% of these occur just once. The ten most abundant clones make up roughly 15% of the sample. The time point label, as the study defines it: week 35, safety follow-up. Each vaccine dose, consisting of 300 ug of a 20-mer mutant IDH1 peptide in Montanide, was administered subcutaneously with topical imiquimod. These receptors' antigens are unknown. Specimen: PBMCs, collected from a glioma patient whose treatment included an IDH1 peptide vaccine. Every receptor here comes from a young man with glioma.

This clone was seen only once. The chain recombines TRBV5-1 with TRBJ2-3, with a tentative D call TRBD2 (6 bases). This CDR3 is 19 amino acids long. CDR1 and CDR2 (germline): SGHRS, YFSETQ. V was pared by 0 bases and J by 2 bases, with 22 bases between. The DNA for the CDR3 is TGCGCCAGCAGCTTGGTTACGGGAGCAGCAGGCCTGATCACAGATACGCAGTATTTT. It yields the protein CASSLVTGAAGLITDTQYF.

This clone has more than one count but fewer than ten. This chain uses TRBV6-1 with TRBJ1-1; unclear D gene. V lost 1 base to trimming and J lost 1 base, with 7 bases between them. Germline V gene data show CDR1 as MNHNS and CDR2 as SASEGT. The CDR3 covers 14 residues. CDR3 DNA: TGTGCCAGCAGTGAAGTTGGCCCGAACACTGAAGCTTTCTTT. Translated: CASSEVGPNTEAFF.

This chain connects TRBV5-1 to TRBJ2-2, with 8 bases fitting TRBD1. The CDR3 is made up of 14 amino acids. Germline assignment: CDR1 SGHRS and CDR2 YFSETQ. V gave up 7 bases and J gave up 0 bases; unmatched junction bases: 2. DNA of the CDR3: TGCGCCAGCCAGGGGGCGCCGAACACCGGGGAGCTGTTTTTT. Encoded protein: CASQGAPNTGELFF.

This chain uses TRBV30 with TRBJ1-1, with no clear D. The CDR3 runs 13 residues. V was clipped by 4 bases and J by 7 bases, with 16 bases between them. Germline CDR1 and CDR2: GTSNPN and SVGIG (reference sequence). The CDR3 region is CAWTIRGAGEAFF. CDR3 nucleotide sequence: TGTGCCTGGACCATCCGCGGCGCGGGTGAAGCTTTCTTT.

This clone appeared many times. This CDR3 reads CASSSTSEETQYF. The CDR3 DNA follows: TGTGCCAGCAGTTCCACTAGTGAGGAGACCCAGTACTTC. The chain couples TRBV27 to TRBJ2-5; TRBD2 is a possible D gene (5 bases). The CDR3 runs 13 residues. Looked up from germline, CDR1 is MNHEY and CDR2 is SMNVEV (reference sequence). V lost 4 bases and J 5 bases, leaving 11 bases between the germline ends.

V is TRBV5-1 and J is TRBJ2-5, with D possibly being TRBD1 or TRBD2 (5 bases each). Per germline, CDR1 SGHRS and CDR2 YFSETQ. With 0 bases removed from V and 4 bases from J, the gap between germline ends came to 10 bases. The CDR3 consists of 14 residues. CDR3 amino acids: CASSLVGPGETQYF. The CDR3 coding sequence is TGCGCCAGCAGCTTGGTGGGACCGGGAGAGACCCAGTACTTC.

The rearrangement uses TRBV6-6 and TRBJ2-6, with D perhaps matching TRBD1 or TRBD2 (6 bases each). The V and J ends lost 4 bases and 3 bases respectively, with 10 bases between them. This CDR3 spans 15 amino acids. CDR1 is MNHNY, CDR2 SVGAGI, per germline (reference sequence). CDR3 bases: TGTGCCAGCAGTTTACAGGGAGGTGGGGCCAACGTCCTGACTTTC. As protein: CASSLQGGGANVLTF.

V is TRBV6-4 and J is TRBJ1-5; the match to TRBD1 covers 8 bases. CDR3 length: 16 amino acids. V lost 5 bases, J lost 2 bases, and 8 bases stayed unmatched. Germline-derived CDR1 and CDR2 are MRHNA and SNTAGT. CDR3 sequence reads: CASSSTGVVGNQPQHF. The CDR3 coding sequence is TGTGCCAGCAGTTCGACAGGGGTTGTGGGCAATCAGCCCCAGCATTTT.

The sample holds one count of this clone. The rearrangement uses TRBV30 and TRBJ2-3; 14 positions match TRBD2. Germline loops: CDR1 GTSNPN, CDR2 SVGIG (reference sequence). This CDR3 contains 18 residues. V was pared by 4 bases and J by 4 bases, with 13 bases of the junction left unmatched. The CDR3 protein is CAWKTGQGLAGEADTQYF. In nucleotides, the CDR3 is TGTGCCTGGAAGACAGGGCAGGGACTAGCGGGAGAGGCAGATACGCAGTATTTT.

The chain employs TRBV29-1 and TRBJ1-1, with TRBD1 matching over 9 bases. CDR1 and CDR2 (germline): SQVTM, ANQGSEA. The trim removed 3 bases at V and 5 bases at J, leaving 7 bases unmatched. The CDR3 covers 14 residues. The CDR3 sequence is CSVDFGTGRTEAFF. The CDR3 DNA follows: TGCAGCGTTGATTTCGGGACAGGGAGAACTGAAGCTTTCTTT. Looking up the rest from reference TRBV29-1 and TRBJ1-1 gives the full variable domain: SAVISQKPSRDICQRGTSLTIQCQVDSQVTMMFWYRQQPGQSLTLIATANQGSEATYESGFVIDKFPISRPNLTFSTLTVSNMSPEDSSIYLCSVDFGTGRTEAFFGQGTRLTVV.

The genes are TRBV6-1 and TRBJ2-1; a possible D gene is TRBD1 (6 bases). This CDR3 is 15 amino acids long. V was cut by 2 bases and J by 3 bases, with 11 bases left in between. Germline assignment: CDR1 MNHNS and CDR2 SASEGT. CDR3: CASSETGFLYNEQFF. The CDR3 nucleotides read TGTGCCAGCAGTGAAACAGGGTTTCTCTACAATGAGCAGTTCTTC.

The chain joins TRBV27 to TRBJ1-1, with 7 bases lining up with TRBD1. Losses at the gene ends were 4 bases for V and 1 base for J; bases not matched to a gene: 9. The CDR3 is 16 residues long. Germline lookup yields CDR1 MNHEY and CDR2 SMNVEV (reference sequence). The CDR3 DNA follows: TGTGCCAGCAGTTCTAGACAGGGAAGGGCGAACACTGAAGCTTTCTTT. It translates to CASSSRQGRANTEAFF.

The chain links TRBV30 to TRBJ1-1; D call uncertain. The V and J ends lost 8 bases and 1 base respectively, with 11 bases between them. This CDR3 is built from 12 residues. CDR1 is GTSNPN and CDR2 is SVGIG in the germline V gene (reference sequence). CDR3: CAKEEGNTEAFF. The CDR3 region has the DNA TGTGCCAAAGAAGAGGGGAACACTGAAGCTTTCTTT.

This clone was recorded a few times. The chain recombines TRBV5-1 with TRBJ1-4; TRBD1 might be the D (5 bases). The V end lost 4 bases, the J end lost 6 bases, and 10 bases lay between the germline ends. Germline-derived CDR1 and CDR2 are SGHRS and YFSETQ. The CDR3 has 13 residues. DNA of the CDR3: TGCGCCAGCAGCCCGGGGACGGATGAAAAACTGTTTTTT. Protein: CASSPGTDEKLFF.

The rearrangement joins TRBV7-9 to TRBJ2-1; no clear D gene. Germline CDR1 and CDR2: SEHNR and FQNEAQ (reference sequence). There are 11 residues in the CDR3. The V end was cut by 1 base, the J end by 9 bases, with 4 bases between. The CDR3, as DNA: TGTGCCAGCAGCTTAGAGGCTGAGCAGTTCTTC. Its translation: CASSLEAEQFF.

This clone was detected a few times. The V call is TRBV7-9, the J call TRBJ1-1; TRBD1 agrees at 7 bases. J gave up 5 bases and V 4 bases, and 4 bases lay outside the gene matches. The germline V gene has CDR1 SEHNR and CDR2 FQNEAQ (reference sequence). The CDR3 runs 13 residues. The CDR3 DNA sequence: TGTGCCAGCAGCTATACACAGGGGACTGAAGCTTTCTTT. It codes for CASSYTQGTEAFF.

The chain is built from TRBV2 and TRBJ2-2; the D gene could be TRBD1 or TRBD2 (7 bases each). Trimming took off 8 bases at V and 0 bases at J, with 13 bases between the two ends. This CDR3 comprises 15 residues. Per germline, CDR1 SNHLY and CDR2 FYNNEI. Here the CDR3 reads CASQGGSANTGELFF. DNA for the CDR3: TGTGCCAGCCAGGGGGGGAGCGCGAACACCGGGGAGCTGTTTTTT. The whole variable domain, remainder taken from reference TRBV2 and TRBJ2-2, is EPEVTQTPSHQVTQMGQEVILRCVPISNHLYFYWYRQILGQKVEFLVSFYNNEISEKSEIFDDQFSVERPDGSNFTLKIRSTKLEDSAMYFCASQGGSANTGELFFGEGSRLTVL.

V and J are TRBV5-6 and TRBJ1-1; D is uncertain. There are 17 residues in the CDR3. CDR1 is SGHDT, CDR2 YYEEEE, per germline. V dropped 1 base and J dropped 3 bases, with 19 bases sitting between them. Written as DNA, the CDR3 is TGTGCCAGCAGCTTGTTGAAGGGCCGAACGGTTGACACTGAAGCTTTCTTT. This encodes CASSLLKGRTVDTEAFF.

CDR3 amino acids: CASSLVGSAGETQYF. The CDR3 DNA follows: TGCGCCAGCAGCTTGGTCGGCAGTGCAGGAGAGACCCAGTACTTC. The chain employs TRBV5-1 and TRBJ2-5; D not certain. The CDR3 has 15 amino acids. Trimming stripped 0 bases from V and 4 bases from J, with 13 bases between. From germline, CDR1 is SGHRS and CDR2 YFSETQ. Drawing the rest from reference TRBV5-1 and TRBJ2-5, the complete variable domain is KAGVTQTPRYLIKTRGQQVTLSCSPISGHRSVSWYQQTPGQGLQFLFEYFSETQRNKGNFPGRFSGRQFSNSRSEMNVSTLELGDSALYLCASSLVGSAGETQYFGPGTRLLVL.

The chain recombines TRBV19 with TRBJ1-5, with D unclear. CDR3 length: 14 residues. Germline CDR1 LNHDA, CDR2 SQIVND (reference sequence). The germline V and J ends were trimmed by 6 bases and 1 base, with 10 bases remaining between them. The CDR3 protein is CASRLSWSNQPQHF. The CDR3 nucleotides are TGTGCCAGTAGGCTAAGCTGGAGCAATCAGCCCCAGCATTTT.

The rearrangement joins TRBV7-9 to TRBJ1-2, with 7 bases lining up with TRBD1. This CDR3 comprises 14 residues. Germline V CDR1 and CDR2: SEHNR, FQNEAQ (reference sequence). After removal of 4 bases from V and 4 bases from J, the junction contained 6 bases not matched to a gene. CDR3 residues: CASSSTGVPYGYTF. As DNA, the CDR3 is TGTGCCAGCAGCTCCACAGGGGTCCCCTATGGCTACACCTTC.

The genes are TRBV6-5 and TRBJ1-3; possible D gene TRBD1, 6 bases. CDR3 length: 15 residues. Trimming removed 7 bases from V and 0 bases from J, with 13 bases in between. Germline CDR1 reads MNHEY; CDR2 reads SVGAGI. CDR3 loop: CASIGQSNSGNTIYF. The CDR3 region has the DNA TGTGCCAGCATCGGACAGTCCAACTCTGGAAACACCATATATTTT.

The chain joins TRBV5-4 to TRBJ2-5; D gene ambiguous. V lost 4 bases and J lost 2, with 9 bases in between. Germline V gene lookup returns CDR1 SGHNT and CDR2 YYREEE (reference sequence). CDR3 length: 13 residues. CDR3 residues: CASSPGPQETQYF. The CDR3 coding sequence is TGTGCCAGCAGCCCTGGGCCACAAGAGACCCAGTACTTC.

The genes are TRBV7-9 and TRBJ2-1; perhaps D is TRBD1 or TRBD2 (5 bases each). Germline V gives CDR1 SEHNR, CDR2 FQNEAQ (reference sequence). V dropped 4 bases and J dropped 7 bases, with 17 bases sitting between them. The CDR3 is 15 amino acids. The CDR3 loop is CASSSRAQGVNEQFF. The CDR3 nucleotides read TGTGCCAGCAGCTCGAGGGCTCAGGGCGTGAATGAGCAGTTCTTC.

The V and J genes are TRBV27 and TRBJ2-1; D call uncertain. V shed 6 bases and J shed 1 base, with 16 bases lying between them. The CDR3 totals 16 residues. Germline CDR1 MNHEY, CDR2 SMNVEV (reference sequence). The CDR3 loop reads CASSLVGFGSYNEQFF. Written as DNA, the CDR3 is TGTGCCAGCAGCCTAGTGGGGTTCGGGTCCTACAATGAGCAGTTCTTC.

V and J are TRBV15 and TRBJ2-7, with TRBD1 identical over 7 bases. Germline V gene data show CDR1 as LNHNV and CDR2 as YYDKDF (reference sequence). The CDR3 runs to 15 residues. The trim removed 3 bases at V and 5 bases at J, leaving 10 bases unmatched. As DNA, the CDR3 is TGTGCCACCAGCAGGGAGACAGGGTTGGAAAACGAGCAGTACTTC. This encodes CATSRETGLENEQYF. The whole variable domain, filled in from reference TRBV15 and TRBJ2-7, reads DAMVIQNPRYQVTQFGKPVTLSCSQTLNHNVMYWYQQKSSQAPKLLFHYYDKDFNNEADTPDNFQSRRPNTSFCFLDIRSPGLGDTAMYLCATSRETGLENEQYFGPGTRLTVT.

The chain recombines TRBV15 with TRBJ2-3; TRBD1 or TRBD2 may be the D gene (6 bases each). V lost 4 bases to trimming and J lost 3 bases, with 20 bases between them. This CDR3 comprises 17 residues. CDR1 is LNHNV, CDR2 YYDKDF, per germline (reference sequence). CDR3 nucleotides: TGTGCCACCAGCATGGGGGGACATAGCATTCGAACAGATACGCAGTATTTT. Translation: CATSMGGHSIRTDTQYF.